Below, 2 T cell receptor beta chains from the same sample are listed, as sequenced in a study of glioma-infiltrating T cells after dendritic cell vaccination. TCRdb's table, derived via immunoSEQ multiplex PCR, lists solely in-frame clones and lacks some. The sample holds roughly 100,000 clones, almost 90% seen once. Stated time point: after dendritic cell vaccination, including at tumor progression/relapse. The sample consisted of blood, taken after dendritic cell vaccination. The receptors stem from a human donor with glioblastoma.

The chain recombines TRBV11-3 with TRBJ2-1; maybe TRBD2 (6 bases). V was shortened by 3 bases and J by 14 bases, with 11 bases between the two germline ends. This CDR3 has 11 residues. Germline V gene lookup returns CDR1 SGHNT and CDR2 YENEEA. The DNA of the CDR3 is TGTGCCAGCAGCTTTTGCGGGACGAAGTTCTTC. This codes for CASSFCGTKFF.

The chain is built from TRBV4-1 and TRBJ2-7; 10 bases line up with TRBD1. V shed 0 bases and J 5 bases; nucleotides not matched to a gene: 16. This CDR3 is 19 amino acids long. The V gene's germline CDR1 is MGHRA and CDR2 YSYEKL. DNA of the CDR3: TGCGCCAGCAGCCAAGATTTTAAAGGGGGGACAGGGGATTGGAACGAGCAGTACTTC. Amino acid sequence: CASSQDFKGGTGDWNEQYF.